The T cell receptor beta chain under discussion was sequenced for a study of cytomegalovirus exposure and HLA in healthy donors. Study results and caveats: Reports described diagnosis of cytomegalovirus status by the classifier as highly specific and sensitive.

This CDR3 has 13 amino acids. The V end lost 3 bases, the J end lost 3 bases, and 9 bases lay between the germline ends. Germline lookup yields CDR1 SGHTA and CDR2 FQGNSA. Both 60 Vbeta primers and 13 Jbeta primers went into the PCR. Sequenced by immunoSEQ multiplex PCR; TCRdb stores in-frame clones only, minus some. The sample lists 140,000 or so clones; about 64% were seen once. Points on this clone: Its antigen is unknown.

The sequence was collected from a man aged 55 to 70 in good health and CMV-seronegative. The chain combines TRBV7-2 with TRBJ2-7; tentative D call: TRBD2 (6 bases). The sequenced sample consisted of PBMCs. CDR3 sequence reads: CASSFLTSYEQYF. The CDR3 DNA reads TGTGCCAGCAGCTTTTTGACTAGCTACGAGCAGTACTTC. Combining the CDR3 with reference TRBV7-2 and TRBJ2-7 gives the whole variable domain GAGVSQSPSNKVTEKGKDVELRCDPISGHTALYWYRQSLGQGLEFLIYFQGNSAPDKSGLPSDRFSAERTGGSVSTLTIQRTQQEDSAVYLCASSFLTSYEQYFGPGTRLTVT.